These 11 T cell receptor beta chains were sequenced from one sample in a study of blood T cell repertoires in COVID-19. Sequencing was performed with immunoSEQ multiplex PCR; in TCRdb, only in-frame clones are kept and a portion is missing. This sample has 150,000 to 200,000 clones; approximately 84% occur once, and the top ten carry around 2.4%. Sequencing used peripheral blood. These receptor sequences come from a human donor with acute or convalescent COVID-19. The donor label of this sample is uncertain.

This clone was seen only once. The V gene is TRBV4-1, the J gene TRBJ1-5; TRBD1 is a possible D gene (6 bases). Per the germline V gene, CDR1 is MGHRA and CDR2 is YSYEKL. There are 19 residues in the CDR3. V gave up 0 bases and J gave up 0 bases, with 18 bases separating them. This chain's CDR3 is CASSQETGLGIYSNQPQHF. The CDR3 DNA sequence: TGCGCCAGCAGCCAAGAGACAGGACTGGGGATTTATAGCAATCAGCCCCAGCATTTT.

The CDR3 nucleotides are TGTGCCAGCAGCTCGGGACAGGGGGCGACCACTGAAGCTTTCTTT. Translated: CASSSGQGATTEAFF. The chain couples TRBV5-4 to TRBJ1-1, with 12 bases aligning to TRBD1. CDR1 SGHNT and CDR2 YYREEE come from the germline V gene (reference sequence). This CDR3 has 15 residues. The V gene end was trimmed by 3 bases and the J gene end by 4 bases; junction bases not matched to a gene: 4. The full variable domain, in which reference TRBV5-4 and TRBJ1-1 provide the parts outside the CDR3, is ETGVTQSPTHLIKTRGQQVTLRCSSQSGHNTVSWYQQALGQGPQFIFQYYREEENGRGNFPPRFSGLQFPNYSSELNVNALELDDSALYLCASSSGQGATTEAFFGQGTRLTVV.

The rearrangement links TRBV10-2 to TRBJ1-5; unclear D gene. The ends were cut back, 4 bases at V and 3 bases at J, with 7 bases in the middle. The germline V gene has CDR1 WSHSY and CDR2 SAAADI. The CDR3 covers 13 residues. CDR3: CASSGTNNQPQHF. The CDR3 region has the DNA TGCGCCAGCAGTGGGACTAACAATCAGCCCCAGCATTTT.

V gene TRBV5-1 combines with J gene TRBJ2-1; 10 bases map to TRBD1. V shed 4 bases and J 2 bases; nucleotides not matched to a gene: 12. CDR3 size: 18 residues. Germline V gives CDR1 SGHRS, CDR2 YFSETQ. CDR3 residues: CASSAEIRDRGPYNEQFF. For the CDR3, the DNA is TGCGCCAGCAGCGCGGAAATCCGGGACAGGGGACCCTACAATGAGCAGTTCTTC.

The rearrangement joins TRBV11-2 to TRBJ2-1; 10 bases map to TRBD1. Germline CDR1 reads SGHAT; CDR2 reads FQNNGV. The CDR3 extends over 19 amino acids. Losses at the gene ends were 1 base for V and 3 bases for J; bases not matched to a gene: 12. The CDR3, as DNA: TGTGCCAGCAGCTTAGGACGGTTGGGACAGGGGAGAATCTACAATGAGCAGTTCTTC. It specifies CASSLGRLGQGRIYNEQFF.

V usage is TRBV19 and J usage is TRBJ2-3, with a weak D call TRBD1 (6 bases). V shed 1 base and J shed 6 bases, with 20 bases lying between them. The CDR3 is 17 amino acids. Germline CDR1 and CDR2: LNHDA and SQIVND (reference sequence). The CDR3 is CASSIARAQLGADTQYF. The CDR3 DNA reads TGTGCCAGTAGTATAGCCAGGGCCCAATTGGGGGCGGATACGCAGTATTTT.

The V call is TRBV7-9, the J call TRBJ1-3; weak D call: TRBD1 (5 bases). Germline CDR1 reads SEHNR; CDR2 reads FQNEAQ (reference sequence). This CDR3 region has 19 residues. The V end lost 5 bases, the J end lost 0 bases, and 23 bases lay between the germline ends. CDR3: CASSRVPNYRFPSGNTIYF. Written as DNA, the CDR3 is TGTGCCAGCAGCCGGGTACCGAACTACAGGTTCCCCTCTGGAAACACCATATATTTT.

The chain carries TRBV7-2 and TRBJ2-2; 8 bases map to TRBD1. CDR3 length equals 16 residues. CDR1 and CDR2 from the germline V gene are SGHTA and FQGNSA. The V segment lost 1 base and the J segment 2 bases; nucleotides outside the gene matches: 3. CDR3 amino acids: CASSLGQGPNTGELFF. The DNA of the CDR3 is TGTGCCAGCAGCTTAGGACAGGGGCCCAACACCGGGGAGCTGTTTTTT.

This clone occurred a few times. The rearrangement uses TRBV5-1 and TRBJ1-6, with TRBD1 identical over 8 bases. V lost 9 bases, J lost 7 bases, and 9 bases stayed unmatched. The CDR3 sequence is 14 residues long. CDR1 is SGHRS and CDR2 is YFSETQ in the germline V gene. The CDR3 reads CATSTGADNSPLHF. The CDR3 DNA follows: TGCGCCACCTCGACAGGGGCAGACAATTCACCCCTCCACTTT.

V is TRBV30 and J is TRBJ1-3; D is uncertain. CDR1 and CDR2 (germline): GTSNPN, SVGIG (reference sequence). The V and J ends lost 1 base and 2 bases respectively, with 6 bases between them. This CDR3 has 13 amino acids. The CDR3 DNA reads TGTGCCTGGAGTGGGACTGCTGGAAACACCATATATTTT. It encodes CAWSGTAGNTIYF.

This clone was seen once. V usage is TRBV5-1 and J usage is TRBJ2-5; D unclear. Germline CDR1 SGHRS, CDR2 YFSETQ. The CDR3 covers 15 residues. The V and J ends lost 4 bases and 1 base respectively, with 14 bases between them. The DNA of the CDR3 is TGCGCCAGCAGCCTAGGAGCTATCGGCCAAGAGACCCAGTACTTC. Its translation is CASSLGAIGQETQYF.